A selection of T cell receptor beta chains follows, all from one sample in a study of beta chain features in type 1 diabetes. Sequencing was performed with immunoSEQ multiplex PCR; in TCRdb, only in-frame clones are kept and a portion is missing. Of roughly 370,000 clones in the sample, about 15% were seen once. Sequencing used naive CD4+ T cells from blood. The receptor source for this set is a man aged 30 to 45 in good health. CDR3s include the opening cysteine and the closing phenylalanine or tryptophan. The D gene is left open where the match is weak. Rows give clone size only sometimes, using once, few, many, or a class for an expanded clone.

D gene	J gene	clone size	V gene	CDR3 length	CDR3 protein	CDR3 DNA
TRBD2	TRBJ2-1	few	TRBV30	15	CAWSLTSGRANEQFF	TGTGCCTGGAGCTTGACTAGCGGGAGGGCCAATGAGCAGTTCTTC
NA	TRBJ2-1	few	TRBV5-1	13	CASSSRAANEQFF	TGCGCCAGCAGCTCGAGGGCGGCCAATGAGCAGTTCTTC
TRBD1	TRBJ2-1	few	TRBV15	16	CATSRNRDSSYNEQFF	TGTGCCACCAGCAGAAACCGGGACAGCTCCTACAATGAGCAGTTCTTC
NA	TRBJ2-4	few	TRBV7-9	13	CASSPMSKNIQYF	TGTGCCAGCAGTCCTATGAGCAAAAACATTCAGTACTTC
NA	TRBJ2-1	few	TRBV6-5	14	CASSYSVTTNEQFF	TGTGCCAGCAGTTACTCGGTAACTACCAATGAGCAGTTCTTC
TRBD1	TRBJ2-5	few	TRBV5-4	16	CASSPGQGVVEETQYF	TGTGCCAGCAGCCCCGGACAGGGGGTTGTTGAAGAGACCCAGTACTTC
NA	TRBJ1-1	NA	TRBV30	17	CAWSDWTDSLMNTEAFF	TGTGCCTGGAGTGATTGGACAGATAGCTTAATGAACACTGAAGCTTTCTTT
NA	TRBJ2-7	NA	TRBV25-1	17	CASSATPSMRSRYEQYF	TGTGCCAGCAGTGCAACGCCCTCCATGCGGAGCCGCTACGAGCAGTACTTC
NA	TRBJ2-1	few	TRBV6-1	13	CASSVMTVNEQFF	TGTGCCAGCAGTGTAATGACTGTGAATGAGCAGTTCTTC
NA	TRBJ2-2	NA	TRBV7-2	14	CASCRDRNTGELFF	TGTGCCAGCTGCCGGGACCGGAACACCGGGGAGCTGTTTTTT
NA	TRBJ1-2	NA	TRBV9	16	CASSVASRAFGYGYTF	TGTGCCAGCAGCGTAGCTTCCAGGGCATTCGGCTATGGCTACACCTTC
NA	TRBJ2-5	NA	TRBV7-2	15	CASSLSGAGWETQYF	TGTGCCAGCAGCTTATCCGGTGCGGGATGGGAGACCCAGTACTTC
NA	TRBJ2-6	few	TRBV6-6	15	CASSHLLSGANVLTF	TGTGCCAGCAGTCACCTCTTATCCGGGGCCAACGTCCTGACTTTC
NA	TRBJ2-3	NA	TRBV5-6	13	CASSSGRTDTQYF	TGTGCCAGCAGCTCGGGACGCACAGATACGCAGTATTTT
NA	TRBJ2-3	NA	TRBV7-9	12	CASSSQYNTQYF	TGTGCCAGCAGCTCACAGTACAATACGCAGTATTTT
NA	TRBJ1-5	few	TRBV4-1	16	CASSQESARGAWPQHF	TGCGCCAGCAGCCAAGAGTCCGCCAGGGGAGCGTGGCCCCAGCATTTT
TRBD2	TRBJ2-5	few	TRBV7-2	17	CASSPGPSGGYQETQYF	TGTGCCAGCAGCCCAGGGCCTAGCGGGGGATACCAAGAGACCCAGTACTTC
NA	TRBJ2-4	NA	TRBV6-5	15	CASRPGHLAKNIQYF	TGTGCCAGCAGACCCGGCCACCTAGCCAAAAACATTCAGTACTTC
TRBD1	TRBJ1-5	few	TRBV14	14	CASSQFQGAQPQHF	TGTGCCAGCAGCCAATTTCAGGGGGCTCAGCCCCAGCATTTT
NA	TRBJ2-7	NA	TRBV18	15	CASSLDLLGDYEQYF	TGTGCCAGCTCACTTGACCTCTTGGGCGACTACGAGCAGTACTTC
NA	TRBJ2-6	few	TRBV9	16	CASSAHGNSGANVLTF	TGTGCCAGCAGCGCCCACGGGAACTCTGGGGCCAACGTCCTGACTTTC
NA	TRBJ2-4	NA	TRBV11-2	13	CASTKAAKNIQYF	TGTGCCAGCACCAAAGCAGCCAAAAACATTCAGTACTTC
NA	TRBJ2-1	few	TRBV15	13	CATSRDEHNEQFF	TGTGCCACCAGCAGAGATGAGCACAATGAGCAGTTCTTC
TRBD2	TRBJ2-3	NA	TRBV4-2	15	CASSQVTSTPDTQYF	TGTGCCAGCAGCCAAGTGACTAGCACCCCAGATACGCAGTATTTT
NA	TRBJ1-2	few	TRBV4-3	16	CASSQAQRQDVYGYTF	TGCGCCAGCAGCCAAGCCCAACGGCAGGACGTCTATGGCTACACCTTC
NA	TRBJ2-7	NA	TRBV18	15	CASSRPNMGSYEQYF	TGTGCCAGCTCACGACCTAACATGGGCTCCTACGAGCAGTACTTC
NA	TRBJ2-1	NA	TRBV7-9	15	CASSPLRGSYNEQFF	TGTGCCAGCAGCCCGTTGAGAGGCTCCTACAATGAGCAGTTCTTC
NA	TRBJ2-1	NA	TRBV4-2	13	CASSQDSSRPQFF	TGTGCCAGCAGCCAAGATAGTTCACGGCCCCAGTTCTTC
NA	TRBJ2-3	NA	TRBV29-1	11	CSVGVTDTQYF	TGCAGCGTTGGCGTCACAGATACGCAGTATTTT
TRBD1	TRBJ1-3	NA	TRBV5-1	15	CASSERTGFGNTIYF	TGCGCCAGCAGCGAACGGACAGGGTTTGGAAACACCATATATTTT
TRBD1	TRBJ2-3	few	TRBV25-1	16	CASSDLRGLSTDTQYF	TGTGCCAGCAGTGATTTGAGGGGGCTTAGCACAGATACGCAGTATTTT
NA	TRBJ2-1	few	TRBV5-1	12	CASSLEWEEQFF	TGCGCCAGCAGCTTGGAATGGGAGGAGCAGTTCTTC
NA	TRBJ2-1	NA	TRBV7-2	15	CASSLSWDQLNEQFF	TGTGCCAGCAGCCTTAGCTGGGACCAACTAAACGAGCAGTTCTTC
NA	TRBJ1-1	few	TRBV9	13	CASSLILGTEAFF	TGTGCCAGCTCGCTAATCTTGGGGACTGAAGCTTTCTTT
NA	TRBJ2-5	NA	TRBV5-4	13	CASSPRAQETQYF	TGTGCCAGCAGCCCCCGGGCCCAAGAGACCCAGTACTTC
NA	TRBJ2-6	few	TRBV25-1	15	CASSEGAFGANVLTF	TGTGCCAGCAGTGAAGGGGCTTTCGGGGCCAACGTCCTGACTTTC
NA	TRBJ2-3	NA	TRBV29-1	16	CSVASLPGVSTDTQYF	TGCAGCGTCGCATCCCTCCCGGGTGTTAGCACAGATACGCAGTATTTT
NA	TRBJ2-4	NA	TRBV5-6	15	CASSLDYGIEDIQYF	TGTGCCAGCAGCTTGGACTACGGGATAGAGGACATTCAGTACTTC
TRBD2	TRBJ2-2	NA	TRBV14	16	CASSRLAGGRTGELFF	TGTGCCAGCAGCCGCCTAGCGGGAGGGAGAACCGGGGAGCTGTTTTTT
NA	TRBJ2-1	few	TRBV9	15	CASSPTTSSYNEQFF	TGTGCCAGCAGCCCCACCACGAGCTCCTACAATGAGCAGTTCTTC
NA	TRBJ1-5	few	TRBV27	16	CASSLFPGRGSQPQHF	TGTGCCAGCAGTTTATTCCCAGGGAGGGGATCGCAGCCCCAGCATTTT
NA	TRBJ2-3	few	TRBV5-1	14	CASSGGRYTDTQYF	TGCGCCAGCAGCGGGGGCCGATACACAGATACGCAGTATTTT